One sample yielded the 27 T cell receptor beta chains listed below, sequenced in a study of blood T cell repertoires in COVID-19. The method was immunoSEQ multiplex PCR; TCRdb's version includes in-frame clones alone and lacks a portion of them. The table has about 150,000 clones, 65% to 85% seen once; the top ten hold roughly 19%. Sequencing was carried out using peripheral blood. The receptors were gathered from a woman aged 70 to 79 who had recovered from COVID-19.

The CDR3 loop reads CASSPGTGADTQYF. The DNA of the CDR3 is TGCGCCAGCAGCCCGGGGACAGGGGCAGATACGCAGTATTTT. The V gene is TRBV4-3, the J gene TRBJ2-3, with 10 nucleotides matching TRBD1. CDR3 length: 14 residues. V was pared by 4 bases and J by 4 bases, with 2 bases of the junction left unmatched. Germline CDR1 is LGHNA and CDR2 is YSLEER.

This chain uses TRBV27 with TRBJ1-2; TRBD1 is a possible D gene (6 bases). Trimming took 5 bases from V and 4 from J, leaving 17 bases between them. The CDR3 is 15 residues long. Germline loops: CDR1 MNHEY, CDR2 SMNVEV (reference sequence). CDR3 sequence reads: CASSPHRESAYGYTF. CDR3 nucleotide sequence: TGTGCCAGCAGTCCTCACAGGGAGTCAGCCTATGGCTACACCTTC.

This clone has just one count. The CDR3 here is CASSLHPSGRVVGADTQYF. The CDR3 DNA sequence: TGTGCCAGCAGTTTACACCCTAGCGGGAGGGTAGTGGGCGCAGATACGCAGTATTTT. The gene calls are TRBV28 and TRBJ2-3, with 12 bases fitting TRBD2. V was clipped by 2 bases and J by 4 bases; unmatched bases: 13. Per germline, CDR1 MDHEN and CDR2 SYDVKM. The CDR3 extends over 19 amino acids.

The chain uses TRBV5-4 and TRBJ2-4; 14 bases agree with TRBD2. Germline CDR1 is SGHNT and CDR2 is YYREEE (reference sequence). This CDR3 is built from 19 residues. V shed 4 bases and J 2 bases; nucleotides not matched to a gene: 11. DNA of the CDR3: TGTGCCAGCAGCCCGCCGGGACTAGCGGGAGATGGGACCAAAAACATTCAGTACTTC. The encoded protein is CASSPPGLAGDGTKNIQYF.

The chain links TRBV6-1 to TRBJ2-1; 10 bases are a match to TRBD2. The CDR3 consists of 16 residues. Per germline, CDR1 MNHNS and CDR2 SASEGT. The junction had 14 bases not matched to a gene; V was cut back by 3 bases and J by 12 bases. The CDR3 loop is CASSDPGGLAGAGQFF. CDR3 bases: TGTGCCAGCAGTGACCCGGGGGGGCTAGCGGGGGCAGGGCAGTTCTTC.

The CDR3 is CSVEGQSTDTQYF. The CDR3 region has the DNA TGCAGCGTTGAAGGGCAGAGCACAGATACGCAGTATTTT. The chain uses TRBV29-1 and TRBJ2-3; D unclear. V was shortened by 1 base and J by 0 bases, with 5 bases between the two germline ends. Germline values: CDR1 SQVTM, CDR2 ANQGSEA. CDR3 length: 13 residues.

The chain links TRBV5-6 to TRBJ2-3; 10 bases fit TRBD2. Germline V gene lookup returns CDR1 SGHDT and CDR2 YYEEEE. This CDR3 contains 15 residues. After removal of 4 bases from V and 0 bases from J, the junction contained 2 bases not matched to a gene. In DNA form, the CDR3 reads TGTGCCAGCAGCCAGACTAGCGGGAGCACAGATACGCAGTATTTT. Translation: CASSQTSGSTDTQYF.

The CDR3 loop reads CASSLVRGSVEAFF. In nucleotides, the CDR3 is TGTGCCAGCAGCTTAGTGCGGGGTTCGGTTGAAGCTTTCTTT. The genes are TRBV7-2 and TRBJ1-1, with D hard to call. Germline CDR1 and CDR2: SGHTA and FQGNSA. The CDR3 length is 14 residues. Trimming pared 1 base from V and 7 bases from J, leaving 13 bases between. The full variable domain, its missing parts supplied by reference TRBV7-2 and TRBJ1-1, is GAGVSQSPSNKVTEKGKDVELRCDPISGHTALYWYRQSLGQGLEFLIYFQGNSAPDKSGLPSDRFSAERTGGSVSTLTIQRTQQEDSAVYLCASSLVRGSVEAFFGQGTRLTVV.

The CDR3 DNA follows: TGTGCCAGCATATCTAGATTCGGGACCCAGTACTTC. Translated: CASISRFGTQYF. The chain has TRBV7-2 and TRBJ2-5, with D unresolved. CDR3 length: 12 amino acids. Germline V CDR1 and CDR2: SGHTA, FQGNSA. Trimming cost V 7 bases and J 7 bases, with 13 bases left between them.

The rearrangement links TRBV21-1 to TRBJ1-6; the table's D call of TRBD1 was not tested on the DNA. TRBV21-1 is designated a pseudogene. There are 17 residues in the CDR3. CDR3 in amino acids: CASSKADPDRYNSPLHF. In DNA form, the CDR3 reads TGTGCCAGCAGCAAAGCGGATCCCGACAGGTATAATTCACCCCTCCACTTT.

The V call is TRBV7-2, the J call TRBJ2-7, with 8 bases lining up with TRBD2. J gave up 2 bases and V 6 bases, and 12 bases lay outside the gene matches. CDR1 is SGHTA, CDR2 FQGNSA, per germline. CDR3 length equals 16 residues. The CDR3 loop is CASSRQAGGGAYEQYF. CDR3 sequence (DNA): TGTGCCAGCAGTCGGCAGGCGGGAGGAGGAGCCTACGAGCAGTACTTC.

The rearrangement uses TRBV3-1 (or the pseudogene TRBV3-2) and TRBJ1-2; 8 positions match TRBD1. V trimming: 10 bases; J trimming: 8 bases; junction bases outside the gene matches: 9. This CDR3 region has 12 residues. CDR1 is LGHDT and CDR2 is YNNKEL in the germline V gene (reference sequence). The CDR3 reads CATRQGQEGYTF. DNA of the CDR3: TGTGCCACCCGACAGGGGCAGGAAGGCTACACCTTC.

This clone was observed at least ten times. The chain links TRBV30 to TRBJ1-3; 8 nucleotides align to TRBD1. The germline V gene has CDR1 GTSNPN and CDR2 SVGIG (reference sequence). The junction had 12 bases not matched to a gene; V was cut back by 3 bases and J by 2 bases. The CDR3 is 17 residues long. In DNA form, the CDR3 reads TGTGCCTGGAGGGCTACCCCAGGGGGCTCGGCTGGAAACACCATATATTTT. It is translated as CAWRATPGGSAGNTIYF.

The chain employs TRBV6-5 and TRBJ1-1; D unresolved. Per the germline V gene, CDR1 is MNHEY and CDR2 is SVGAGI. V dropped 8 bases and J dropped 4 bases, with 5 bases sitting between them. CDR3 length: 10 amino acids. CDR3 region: CASFFTEAFF. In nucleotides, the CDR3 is TGTGCCAGCTTCTTCACTGAAGCTTTCTTT.

In DNA form, the CDR3 reads TGTGCCAGCAGCCCAGCACAGGGCCCCCTCTATGGCTACACCTTC. It encodes CASSPAQGPLYGYTF. The rearrangement links TRBV7-9 to TRBJ1-2; TRBD1 is a possible D gene (6 bases). Germline CDR1 SEHNR, CDR2 FQNEAQ (reference sequence). There are 15 residues in the CDR3. The V and J ends lost 5 bases and 4 bases respectively, with 17 bases between them.

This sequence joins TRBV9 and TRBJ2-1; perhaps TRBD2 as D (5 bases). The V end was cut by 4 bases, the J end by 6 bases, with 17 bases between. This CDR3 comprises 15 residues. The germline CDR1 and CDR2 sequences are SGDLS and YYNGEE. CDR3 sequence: CASSPRGSLGNEQFF. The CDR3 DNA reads TGTGCCAGCAGCCCCCGAGGGAGCCTCGGCAATGAGCAGTTCTTC. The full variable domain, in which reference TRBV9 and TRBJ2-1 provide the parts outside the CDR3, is DSGVTQTPKHLITATGQRVTLRCSPRSGDLSVYWYQQSLDQGLQFLIQYYNGEERAKGNILERFSAQQFPDLHSELNLSSLELGDSALYFCASSPRGSLGNEQFFGPGTRLTVL.

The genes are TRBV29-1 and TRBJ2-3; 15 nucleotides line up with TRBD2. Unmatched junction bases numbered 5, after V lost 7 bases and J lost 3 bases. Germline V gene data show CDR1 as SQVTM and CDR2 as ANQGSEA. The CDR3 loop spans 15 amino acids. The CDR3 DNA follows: TGCAGCGCCGCCGGGACTAGCGGGAGGACAGATACGCAGTATTTT. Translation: CSAAGTSGRTDTQYF.

The CDR3 sequence: CASSNLGATQYF. The CDR3 DNA reads TGTGCCAGCAGCAACCTAGGGGCGACCCAGTACTTC. The J gene is TRBJ2-5, the V gene TRBV6-2 or TRBV6-3; perhaps TRBD1 as D (5 bases). This CDR3 comprises 12 residues. V lost 6 bases, J lost 7 bases, and 12 bases lay in between. Germline V gene data show CDR1 as MNHEY and CDR2 as SVGEGT.

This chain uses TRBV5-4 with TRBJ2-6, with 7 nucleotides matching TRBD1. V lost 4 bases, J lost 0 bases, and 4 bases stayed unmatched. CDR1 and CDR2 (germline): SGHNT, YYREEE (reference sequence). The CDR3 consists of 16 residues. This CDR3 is CASSRGQTSGANVLTF. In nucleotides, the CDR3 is TGTGCCAGCAGCCGGGGACAGACCTCTGGGGCCAACGTCCTGACTTTC.

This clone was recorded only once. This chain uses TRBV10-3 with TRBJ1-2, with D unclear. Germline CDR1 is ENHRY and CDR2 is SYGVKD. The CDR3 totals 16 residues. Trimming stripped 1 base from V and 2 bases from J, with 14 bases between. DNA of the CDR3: TGTGCCATCAGTGAGTTATATTCCGGGGAAAACTATGGCTACACCTTC. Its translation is CAISELYSGENYGYTF.

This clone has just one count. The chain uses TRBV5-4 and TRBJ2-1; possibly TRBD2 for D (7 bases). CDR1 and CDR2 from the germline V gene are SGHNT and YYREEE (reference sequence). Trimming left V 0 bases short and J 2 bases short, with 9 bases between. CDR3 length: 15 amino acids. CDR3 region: CASSLEGGAYNEQFF. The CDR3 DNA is TGTGCCAGCAGCTTGGAGGGGGGGGCCTACAATGAGCAGTTCTTC.

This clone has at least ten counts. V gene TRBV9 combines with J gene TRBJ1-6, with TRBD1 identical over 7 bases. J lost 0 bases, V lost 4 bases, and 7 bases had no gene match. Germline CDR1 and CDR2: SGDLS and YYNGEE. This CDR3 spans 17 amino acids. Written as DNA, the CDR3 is TGTGCCAGCAGCCCCGGACAGGCCCCCTCCTATAATTCACCCCTCCACTTT. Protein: CASSPGQAPSYNSPLHF.

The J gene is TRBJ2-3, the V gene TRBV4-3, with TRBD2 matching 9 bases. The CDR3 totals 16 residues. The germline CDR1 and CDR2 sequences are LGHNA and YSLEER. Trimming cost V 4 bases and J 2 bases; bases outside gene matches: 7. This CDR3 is CASSPGAGGSTDTQYF. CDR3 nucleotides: TGCGCCAGCAGCCCAGGGGCGGGAGGGTCCACAGATACGCAGTATTTT.

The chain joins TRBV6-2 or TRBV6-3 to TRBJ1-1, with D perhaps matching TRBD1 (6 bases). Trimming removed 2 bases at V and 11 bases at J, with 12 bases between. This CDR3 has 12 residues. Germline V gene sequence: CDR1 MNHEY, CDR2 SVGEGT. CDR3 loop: CASSYISGAAFF. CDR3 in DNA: TGTGCCAGCAGTTACATCTCAGGGGCGGCTTTCTTT.

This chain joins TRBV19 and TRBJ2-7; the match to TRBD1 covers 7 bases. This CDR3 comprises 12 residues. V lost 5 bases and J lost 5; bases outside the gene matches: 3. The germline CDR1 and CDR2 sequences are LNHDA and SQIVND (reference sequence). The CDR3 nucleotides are TGTGCCAGTAGTCTCCAGGGGGACGAGCAGTACTTC. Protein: CASSLQGDEQYF.

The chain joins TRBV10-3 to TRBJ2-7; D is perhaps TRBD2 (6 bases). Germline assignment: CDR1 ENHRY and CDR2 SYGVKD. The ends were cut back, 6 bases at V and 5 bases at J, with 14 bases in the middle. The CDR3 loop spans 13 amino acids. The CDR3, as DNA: TGTGCCATCAGGGGCCGATCGGGGGACGAGCAGTACTTC. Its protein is CAIRGRSGDEQYF.

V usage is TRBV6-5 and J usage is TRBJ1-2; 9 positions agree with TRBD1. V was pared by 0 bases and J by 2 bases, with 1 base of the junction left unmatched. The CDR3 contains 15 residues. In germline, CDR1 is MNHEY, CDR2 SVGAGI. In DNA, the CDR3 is TGTGCCAGCAGTTACTCTGGACAGGGGAACTATGGCTACACCTTC. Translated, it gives CASSYSGQGNYGYTF.